A single sample gave rise to the 9 T cell receptor beta chains below, sequenced in a study of T cells in Graves' hyperthyroidism and ophthalmopathy. Amplified regions were TCR beta CDR3 sequences from RNA transcripts. RT-PCR in the first round (using the HTBI primer set) targeted the TCR CDR3. TCRdb itself ran the multiplex PCR reads through MiXCR, one entry per CDR3 protein. The table records over 150,000 distinct CDR3 sequences, less than 20% of them present only once. The sequenced sample consisted of blood. Every receptor here comes from a woman in her 50s with Graves' hyperthyroidism.

This clonotype has just a few counts. The rearrangement links TRBV6-1 to TRBJ2-6; D is unresolved. Germline CDR1 and CDR2: MNHNS and SASEGT. There are 17 residues in the CDR3. Trimming removed 5 bases at V and 0 bases at J, with 14 bases between. In DNA form, the CDR3 reads TGTGCCAGCAGTCGCCCTACGGTGGGCTCTGGGGCCAACGTCCTGACTTTC. Translated, it gives CASSRPTVGSGANVLTF.

This clonotype has ten or more counts. The V and J genes are TRBV6-1 and TRBJ2-1, with D possibly called TRBD1 or TRBD2 (6 bases each). The V gene's germline CDR1 is MNHNS and CDR2 SASEGT. The CDR3 covers 13 residues. Trimming stripped 10 bases from V and 7 bases from J, with 17 bases between. CDR3 protein: CATLRRDINEQFF. The DNA of the CDR3 is TGTGCCACCCTGAGGCGGGACATTAATGAGCAGTTCTTC.

This clonotype was seen at least ten times. V is TRBV9 and J is TRBJ2-7, with D possibly matching TRBD2 (5 bases). Trimming took off 3 bases at V and 4 bases at J, with 23 bases between the two ends. The CDR3 extends over 17 amino acids. Germline loops: CDR1 SGDLS, CDR2 YYNGEE. CDR3 sequence: CASSGGSSAEAQYEQYF. The CDR3 DNA is TGTGCCAGCAGCGGAGGTTCTTCAGCGGAGGCTCAATACGAGCAGTACTTC.

This clonotype has more than one count but fewer than ten. This chain connects TRBV14 to TRBJ1-6; D may be TRBD1 (6 bases). Trimming removed 1 base at V and 3 bases at J, with 10 bases between. The CDR3 is made up of 16 amino acids. Germline V gene data show CDR1 as SGHDN and CDR2 as FVKESK. CDR3 sequence (DNA): TGTGCCAGCAGCCAAGTTGGCAGGGGCTATAATTCACCCCTCCACTTT. Protein sequence: CASSQVGRGYNSPLHF. The variable domain in full, completed from reference TRBV14 and TRBJ1-6, reads EAGVTQFPSHSVIEKGQTVTLRCDPISGHDNLYWYRRVMGKEIKFLLHFVKESKQDESGMPNNRFLAERTGGTYSTLKVQPAELEDSGVYFCASSQVGRGYNSPLHFGNGTRLTVT.

V is TRBV5-5 and J is TRBJ1-2, with TRBD1 matching over 9 bases. This CDR3 is built from 14 residues. Germline CDR1 SGHKS, CDR2 YYEKEE (reference sequence). After removal of 6 bases from V and 4 bases from J, the junction contained 7 bases not matched to a gene. This CDR3 is CASTRGGQGYGYTF. In DNA form, the CDR3 reads TGTGCCAGCACCCGAGGGGGACAGGGCTATGGCTACACCTTC.

This clonotype was counted ten times or more. CDR3 sequence: CASSIWDRNNEQFF. The CDR3 bases are TGTGCCAGTAGTATATGGGACAGGAACAATGAGCAGTTCTTC. The chain employs TRBV19 and TRBJ2-1; 8 bases align to TRBD1. Germline values: CDR1 LNHDA, CDR2 SQIVND (reference sequence). The J segment lost 5 bases and the V segment lost 2 bases, leaving 2 bases of the junction unmatched. This CDR3 region has 14 residues.

This clonotype has a count of ten or more. The rearrangement joins TRBV27 to TRBJ1-1, with a tentative D call TRBD1 (5 bases). The CDR3 consists of 13 residues. V was pared by 2 bases and J by 4 bases, with 8 bases between. Germline V gene lookup returns CDR1 MNHEY and CDR2 SMNVEV (reference sequence). The CDR3 coding sequence is TGTGCCAGCAGTTTAGCAAGGGGCACTGAAGCTTTCTTT. Translation: CASSLARGTEAFF.

The V gene is TRBV18, the J gene TRBJ2-7; weak D call: TRBD2 (5 bases). The germline V gene has CDR1 KGHSH and CDR2 LQKENI. The CDR3 runs 13 residues. V was cut by 6 bases and J by 2 bases, with 11 bases left in between. DNA of the CDR3: TGTGCCAGCTCTTCGGGGAATACCTACGAGCAGTACTTC. It specifies CASSSGNTYEQYF.

The V gene is TRBV9, the J gene TRBJ2-1, with D unclear. V gave up 2 bases and J gave up 8 bases, with 8 bases separating them. Germline CDR1 is SGDLS and CDR2 is YYNGEE. The CDR3 has 12 amino acids. DNA of the CDR3: TGTGCCAGCAGCGTCGGCATGGATGAGCAGTTCTTC. Protein: CASSVGMDEQFF.